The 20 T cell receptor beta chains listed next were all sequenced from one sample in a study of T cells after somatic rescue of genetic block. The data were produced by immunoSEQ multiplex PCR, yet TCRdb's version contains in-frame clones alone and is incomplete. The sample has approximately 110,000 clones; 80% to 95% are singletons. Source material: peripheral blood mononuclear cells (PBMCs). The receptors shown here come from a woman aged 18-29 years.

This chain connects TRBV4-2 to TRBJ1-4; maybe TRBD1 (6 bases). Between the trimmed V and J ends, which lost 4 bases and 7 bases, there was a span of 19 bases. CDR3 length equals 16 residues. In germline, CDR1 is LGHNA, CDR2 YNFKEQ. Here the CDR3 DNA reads TGTGCCAGCAGCCGACAGACAGGCCTCTATCTTGAAAAACTGTTTTTT. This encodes CASSRQTGLYLEKLFF.

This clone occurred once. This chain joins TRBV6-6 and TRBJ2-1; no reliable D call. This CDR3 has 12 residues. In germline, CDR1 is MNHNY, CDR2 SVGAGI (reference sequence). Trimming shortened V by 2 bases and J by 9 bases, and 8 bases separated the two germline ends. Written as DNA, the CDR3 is TGTGCCAGCAGTTACGAGGAAACTGAGCAGTTCTTC. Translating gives CASSYEETEQFF.

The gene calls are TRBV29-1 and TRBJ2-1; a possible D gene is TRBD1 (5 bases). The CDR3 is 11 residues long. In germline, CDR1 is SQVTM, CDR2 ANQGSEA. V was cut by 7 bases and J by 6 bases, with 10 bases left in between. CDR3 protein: CSAQRGNEQFF. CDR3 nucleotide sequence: TGCAGCGCCCAAAGGGGCAATGAGCAGTTCTTC.

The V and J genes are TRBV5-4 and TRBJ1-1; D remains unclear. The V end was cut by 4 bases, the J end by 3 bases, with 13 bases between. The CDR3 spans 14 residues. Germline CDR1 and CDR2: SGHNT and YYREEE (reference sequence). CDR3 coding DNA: TGTGCCAGCAGCCTTAGGGTGGTGGACACTGAAGCTTTCTTT. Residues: CASSLRVVDTEAFF.

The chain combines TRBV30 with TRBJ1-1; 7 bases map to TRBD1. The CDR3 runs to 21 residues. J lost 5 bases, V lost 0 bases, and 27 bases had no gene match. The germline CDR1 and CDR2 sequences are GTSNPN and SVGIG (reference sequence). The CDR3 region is CAWSVQPGQSSLRGFWTEAFF. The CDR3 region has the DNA TGTGCCTGGAGTGTACAACCGGGACAGAGTTCACTGAGAGGGTTTTGGACTGAAGCTTTCTTT.

The DNA of the CDR3 is TGCGCCAGCAGCAACGAAGAGACCCAGTACTTC. Translated: CASSNEETQYF. The rearrangement uses TRBV5-1 and TRBJ2-5, with unresolved D. There are 11 residues in the CDR3. Trimming pared 4 bases from V and 3 bases from J, leaving 4 bases between. Germline values: CDR1 SGHRS, CDR2 YFSETQ.

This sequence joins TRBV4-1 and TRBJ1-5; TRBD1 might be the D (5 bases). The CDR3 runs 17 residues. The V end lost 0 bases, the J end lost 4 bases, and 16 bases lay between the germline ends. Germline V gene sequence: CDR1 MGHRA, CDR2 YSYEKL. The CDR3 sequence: CASSQDQTARRNQPQHF. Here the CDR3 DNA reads TGCGCCAGCAGCCAAGACCAGACAGCCCGACGGAATCAGCCCCAGCATTTT.

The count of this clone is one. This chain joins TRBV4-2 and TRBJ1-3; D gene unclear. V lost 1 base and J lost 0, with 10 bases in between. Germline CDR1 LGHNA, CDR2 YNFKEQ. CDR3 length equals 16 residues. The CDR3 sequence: CASSQGPVASGNTIYF. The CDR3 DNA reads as TGTGCCAGCAGCCAAGGACCGGTAGCCTCTGGAAACACCATATATTTT.

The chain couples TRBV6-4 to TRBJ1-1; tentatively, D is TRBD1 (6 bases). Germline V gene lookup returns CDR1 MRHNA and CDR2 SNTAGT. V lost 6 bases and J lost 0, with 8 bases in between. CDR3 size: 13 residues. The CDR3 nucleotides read TGTGCCAGCAGCCACAGGGTGAACACTGAAGCTTTCTTT. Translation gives CASSHRVNTEAFF.

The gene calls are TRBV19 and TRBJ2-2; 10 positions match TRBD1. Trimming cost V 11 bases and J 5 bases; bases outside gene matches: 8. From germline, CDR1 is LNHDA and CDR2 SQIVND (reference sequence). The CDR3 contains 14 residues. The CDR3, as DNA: TGTGCCTCTTCCCGGACAGGGGGTACCGGGGAGCTGTTTTTT. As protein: CASSRTGGTGELFF.

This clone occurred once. In nucleotides, the CDR3 is TGTGCCAGCAGCAAACAGGGCCACACCATATATTTT. Its translation is CASSKQGHTIYF. The chain uses TRBV27 and TRBJ1-3; D is perhaps TRBD1 (6 bases). CDR1 is MNHEY, CDR2 SMNVEV, per germline (reference sequence). CDR3 length: 12 residues. With 6 bases removed from V and 8 bases from J, the gap between germline ends came to 11 bases.

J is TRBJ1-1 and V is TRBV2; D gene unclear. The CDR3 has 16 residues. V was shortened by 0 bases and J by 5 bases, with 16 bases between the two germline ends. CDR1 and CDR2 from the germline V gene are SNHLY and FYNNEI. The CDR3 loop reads CASSEALLGRGTEAFF. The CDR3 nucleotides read TGTGCCAGCAGTGAAGCGCTTCTGGGTAGAGGGACTGAAGCTTTCTTT.

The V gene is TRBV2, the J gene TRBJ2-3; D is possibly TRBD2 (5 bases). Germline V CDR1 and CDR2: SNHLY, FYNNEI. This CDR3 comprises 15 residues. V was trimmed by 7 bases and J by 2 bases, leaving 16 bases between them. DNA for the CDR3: TGTGCCAGCAAGGCGGAACGGGGTTCCACAGATACGCAGTATTTT. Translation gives CASKAERGSTDTQYF.

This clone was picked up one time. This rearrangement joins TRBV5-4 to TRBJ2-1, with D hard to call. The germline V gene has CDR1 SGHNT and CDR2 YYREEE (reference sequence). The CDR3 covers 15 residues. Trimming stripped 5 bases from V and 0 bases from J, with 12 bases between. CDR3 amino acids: CASRKEMGSYNEQFF. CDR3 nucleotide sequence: TGTGCCAGCAGGAAAGAAATGGGCTCCTACAATGAGCAGTTCTTC.

The CDR3 coding sequence is TGTGCCAGTAAAGCGGCTAGGAACACCGGGGAGCTGTTTTTT. It translates to CASKAARNTGELFF. The J gene is TRBJ2-2, the V gene TRBV19; D is perhaps TRBD2 (5 bases). The CDR3 has 14 residues. Trimming shortened V by 7 bases and J by 1 base, and 10 bases separated the two germline ends. CDR1 and CDR2 (germline): LNHDA, SQIVND (reference sequence).

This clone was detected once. The CDR3 bases are TGTGCCAGCAGCTTAGTAGGGACGGACAGAGAAGCTTTCTTT. Translated, it gives CASSLVGTDREAFF. The V gene is TRBV11-2, the J gene TRBJ1-1; TRBD1 might be the D (6 bases). In germline, CDR1 is SGHAT, CDR2 FQNNGV. V was clipped by 1 base and J by 8 bases, with 14 bases between them. The CDR3 length is 14 residues.

The DNA of the CDR3 is TGTGCCAGCAGCCTTGAGACCCAGTACTTC. Translated: CASSLETQYF. The chain uses TRBV2 and TRBJ2-5; no reliable D call. This CDR3 has 10 residues. V was cut by 6 bases and J by 5 bases, with 4 bases left in between. Germline values: CDR1 SNHLY, CDR2 FYNNEI.

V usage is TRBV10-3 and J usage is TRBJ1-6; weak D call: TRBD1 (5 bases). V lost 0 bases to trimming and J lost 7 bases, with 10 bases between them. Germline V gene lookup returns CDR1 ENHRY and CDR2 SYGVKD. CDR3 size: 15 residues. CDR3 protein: CAISESTRVNSPLHF. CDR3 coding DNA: TGTGCCATCAGTGAGTCGACCAGGGTAAATTCACCCCTCCACTTT.

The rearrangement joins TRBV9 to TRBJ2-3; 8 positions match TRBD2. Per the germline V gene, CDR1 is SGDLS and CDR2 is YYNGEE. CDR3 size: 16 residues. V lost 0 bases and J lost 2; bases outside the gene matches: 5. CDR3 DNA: TGTGCCAGCAGCGTAGCAGCGGGGGAGTTCACAGATACGCAGTATTTT. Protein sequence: CASSVAAGEFTDTQYF.

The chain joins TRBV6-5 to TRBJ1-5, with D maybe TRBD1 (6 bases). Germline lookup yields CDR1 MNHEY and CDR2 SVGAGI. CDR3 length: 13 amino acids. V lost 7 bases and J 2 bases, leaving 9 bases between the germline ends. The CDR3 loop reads CASTWTGNQPQHF. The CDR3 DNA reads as TGTGCCAGCACCTGGACAGGCAATCAGCCCCAGCATTTT.